These T cell receptor beta chains were read from a single sample in a study of cytomegalovirus exposure and HLA in healthy donors. Repertoires were generated with immunoSEQ multiplex PCR, while TCRdb's copy carries only in-frame clones and drops some. Its table lists 30,000 to 35,000 clones. The sequenced sample consisted of PBMCs. The source is a man aged 40-49 years in good health and CMV-seronegative. The CDR3 runs from the conserved cysteine through the conserved F or W. The order of the fields is J gene, D gene, V gene, clone size, CDR3 protein, CDR3 DNA. The D gene is left open where the match is weak. Clone sizes are given selectively: once, few, many, or a class where the clone is expanded.

j_call: TRBJ1-2
d_call: -
v_call: TRBV30
clone_size: -
cdr3_aa: CAWSPAGRLSGYTF
cdr3_nt: TGTGCCTGGAGTCCCGCTGGGAGGTTATCTGGCTACACCTTC

j_call: TRBJ1-2
d_call: TRBD1
v_call: TRBV6-1
clone_size: -
cdr3_aa: CASSEVAGTGGYGYTF
cdr3_nt: TGTGCCAGCAGTGAAGTAGCCGGGACAGGGGGCTATGGCTACACCTTC

j_call: TRBJ1-1
d_call: TRBD1
v_call: TRBV5-1
clone_size: -
cdr3_aa: CASSIGTANTEAFF
cdr3_nt: TGCGCCAGCAGCATAGGGACAGCGAACACTGAAGCTTTCTTT

j_call: TRBJ1-3
d_call: -
v_call: TRBV15
clone_size: -
cdr3_aa: CATSRTGVGNTIYF
cdr3_nt: TGTGCCACCAGCAGGACAGGAGTGGGAAACACCATATATTTT

j_call: TRBJ2-5
d_call: -
v_call: TRBV9
clone_size: -
cdr3_aa: CASSVSRGGLFEETQYF
cdr3_nt: TGTGCCAGCAGCGTCTCCCGTGGGGGACTTTTCGAGGAGACCCAGTACTTC

j_call: TRBJ2-1
d_call: TRBD2
v_call: TRBV28
clone_size: -
cdr3_aa: CASSPQGLGQFF
cdr3_nt: TGTGCCAGCAGTCCACAGGGACTAGGGCAGTTCTTC

j_call: TRBJ2-1
d_call: -
v_call: TRBV19
clone_size: medium-sized
cdr3_aa: CASSIGVGNEQFF
cdr3_nt: TGTGCCAGTAGTATCGGGGTGGGAAATGAGCAGTTCTTC

j_call: TRBJ2-7
d_call: TRBD2
v_call: TRBV5-5
clone_size: -
cdr3_aa: CASSLGSGGSEQYF
cdr3_nt: TGTGCCAGCAGCTTGGGGTCGGGGGGATCCGAGCAGTACTTC

j_call: TRBJ1-5
d_call: -
v_call: TRBV5-1
clone_size: -
cdr3_aa: CASSLGAHSNQPQHF
cdr3_nt: TGCGCCAGCAGCTTGGGGGCGCATAGCAATCAGCCCCAGCATTTT

j_call: TRBJ2-5
d_call: -
v_call: TRBV5-1
clone_size: -
cdr3_aa: CASSTGLQETQYF
cdr3_nt: TGCGCCAGCAGCACAGGGCTCCAAGAGACCCAGTACTTC

j_call: TRBJ2-7
d_call: -
v_call: TRBV6-1
clone_size: -
cdr3_aa: CASSDDRRLTYF
cdr3_nt: TGTGCCAGCAGTGACGACAGGAGATTGACGTACTTC

j_call: TRBJ2-7
d_call: -
v_call: TRBV11-2
clone_size: -
cdr3_aa: CASSSLQGYEQYF
cdr3_nt: TGTGCCAGCAGCTCCCTGCAGGGGTACGAGCAGTACTTC

j_call: TRBJ2-7
d_call: -
v_call: TRBV19
clone_size: -
cdr3_aa: CASTDGGYEQYF
cdr3_nt: TGTGCCAGTACCGATGGAGGCTACGAGCAGTACTTC

j_call: TRBJ2-1
d_call: -
v_call: TRBV29-1
clone_size: -
cdr3_aa: CSVEDPLLGGGYNEQFF
cdr3_nt: TGCAGCGTTGAAGATCCCCTACTTGGGGGCGGCTACAATGAGCAGTTCTTC

j_call: TRBJ1-2
d_call: -
v_call: TRBV30
clone_size: -
cdr3_aa: CAWIHPFSDGYTF
cdr3_nt: TGTGCCTGGATCCACCCATTCAGTGATGGCTACACCTTC

j_call: TRBJ2-7
d_call: TRBD1
v_call: TRBV4-2
clone_size: -
cdr3_aa: CASSRETGGHEQYF
cdr3_nt: TGTGCCAGCAGCCGAGAGACAGGGGGGCACGAGCAGTACTTC

j_call: TRBJ2-7
d_call: -
v_call: TRBV5-1
clone_size: -
cdr3_aa: CASNSQGSPYEQYF
cdr3_nt: TGCGCCAGCAATTCCCAGGGGTCCCCCTACGAGCAGTACTTC

j_call: TRBJ2-3
d_call: -
v_call: TRBV9
clone_size: -
cdr3_aa: CASSINSDSADTQYF
cdr3_nt: TGTGCCAGCAGCATCAATAGCGACTCGGCAGATACGCAGTATTTT

j_call: TRBJ2-1
d_call: TRBD1
v_call: TRBV30
clone_size: -
cdr3_aa: CAWASTGTYNEQFF
cdr3_nt: TGTGCCTGGGCTTCGACAGGGACCTACAATGAGCAGTTCTTC

j_call: TRBJ2-5
d_call: -
v_call: TRBV27
clone_size: -
cdr3_aa: CASRPRGKETQYF
cdr3_nt: TGTGCCAGCAGGCCGAGGGGGAAAGAGACCCAGTACTTC

j_call: TRBJ2-3
d_call: TRBD2
v_call: TRBV7-2
clone_size: -
cdr3_aa: CASSLGLAGSSTDTQYF
cdr3_nt: TGTGCCAGCAGCTTAGGGCTAGCGGGTTCTAGCACAGATACGCAGTATTTT

j_call: TRBJ1-4
d_call: TRBD1
v_call: TRBV12-5
clone_size: -
cdr3_aa: CASGLTHRDRVRNEKLFF
cdr3_nt: TGTGCTAGTGGTTTGACCCACCGGGACAGGGTCCGGAATGAAAAACTGTTTTTT

j_call: TRBJ2-3
d_call: TRBD2
v_call: TRBV5-1
clone_size: -
cdr3_aa: CASSPGLATDTQYF
cdr3_nt: TGCGCCAGCAGCCCCGGACTAGCGACAGATACGCAGTATTTT

j_call: TRBJ2-7
d_call: TRBD1
v_call: TRBV28
clone_size: -
cdr3_aa: CASSWTGDSYEQYF
cdr3_nt: TGTGCCAGCAGTTGGACAGGGGACTCCTACGAGCAGTACTTC

j_call: TRBJ2-2
d_call: TRBD1
v_call: TRBV11-3
clone_size: -
cdr3_aa: CASSGTANTGELFF
cdr3_nt: TGTGCCAGCTCCGGGACAGCTAACACCGGGGAGCTGTTTTTT

j_call: TRBJ2-7
d_call: -
v_call: TRBV7-9
clone_size: -
cdr3_aa: CASSFGGPRSSYEQYF
cdr3_nt: TGTGCCAGCAGCTTTGGGGGCCCTAGGAGCTCCTACGAGCAGTACTTC

j_call: TRBJ2-2
d_call: TRBD1
v_call: TRBV5-4
clone_size: -
cdr3_aa: CASSLWTGTTGELFF
cdr3_nt: TGTGCCAGCAGCTTATGGACAGGGACCACCGGGGAGCTGTTTTTT

j_call: TRBJ2-7
d_call: -
v_call: TRBV18
clone_size: -
cdr3_aa: CASSPAGEQYF
cdr3_nt: TGTGCCAGCTCACCGGCGGGGGAGCAGTACTTC

j_call: TRBJ1-2
d_call: -
v_call: TRBV28
clone_size: -
cdr3_aa: CASSSTGPGPYGYTF
cdr3_nt: TGTGCCAGCAGTTCAACCGGCCCAGGCCCCTATGGCTACACCTTC

j_call: TRBJ1-2
d_call: TRBD1
v_call: TRBV7-2
clone_size: -
cdr3_aa: CASSLGRGQDGYTF
cdr3_nt: TGTGCCAGCAGCTTAGGGAGGGGGCAAGATGGCTACACCTTC

j_call: TRBJ1-5
d_call: TRBD1
v_call: TRBV29-1
clone_size: -
cdr3_aa: CSDRDRERIQPQHF
cdr3_nt: TGCAGCGACCGGGACAGGGAAAGGATTCAGCCCCAGCATTTT

j_call: TRBJ2-5
d_call: TRBD2
v_call: TRBV4-3
clone_size: -
cdr3_aa: CASSQDRGTSGSWETQYF
cdr3_nt: TGCGCCAGCAGCCAAGACCGCGGGACTAGCGGGAGCTGGGAGACCCAGTACTTC

j_call: TRBJ2-2
d_call: TRBD2
v_call: TRBV5-1
clone_size: -
cdr3_aa: CASSLGLAGAGELFF
cdr3_nt: TGCGCCAGCAGCCTGGGACTAGCGGGAGCCGGGGAGCTGTTTTTT

j_call: TRBJ1-2
d_call: TRBD1
v_call: TRBV7-9
clone_size: -
cdr3_aa: CASSLRGGLRTF
cdr3_nt: TGTGCCAGCAGCTTAAGAGGGGGCTTACGCACCTTC

j_call: TRBJ1-2
d_call: TRBD1
v_call: TRBV30
clone_size: -
cdr3_aa: CACPLDRGPGGYTF
cdr3_nt: TGTGCCTGCCCCCTGGACAGGGGACCGGGAGGCTACACCTTC

j_call: TRBJ2-7
d_call: -
v_call: TRBV25-1
clone_size: -
cdr3_aa: CASSDRTISYEQYF
cdr3_nt: TGTGCCAGCAGTGATAGGACTATCTCCTACGAGCAGTACTTC

j_call: TRBJ2-7
d_call: -
v_call: TRBV30
clone_size: -
cdr3_aa: CAWSIGGAGIPYEQYF
cdr3_nt: TGTGCCTGGAGTATTGGGGGGGCGGGAATACCCTACGAGCAGTACTTC

j_call: TRBJ2-5
d_call: -
v_call: TRBV5-1
clone_size: -
cdr3_aa: CASSLGGSIFGETQYF
cdr3_nt: TGCGCCAGCAGCCTGGGGGGCAGTATTTTTGGGGAGACCCAGTACTTC

j_call: TRBJ2-5
d_call: -
v_call: TRBV5-1
clone_size: -
cdr3_aa: CASSTNAGIQETQYF
cdr3_nt: TGCGCCAGCAGCACCAACGCGGGGATTCAAGAGACCCAGTACTTC

j_call: TRBJ1-1
d_call: TRBD1
v_call: TRBV30
clone_size: -
cdr3_aa: CALRRTGKMDTEAFF
cdr3_nt: TGTGCCTTGCGTCGGACAGGGAAGATGGACACTGAAGCTTTCTTT

j_call: TRBJ1-1
d_call: -
v_call: TRBV5-1
clone_size: -
cdr3_aa: CASSLAGGAGEMNTEAFF
cdr3_nt: TGCGCCAGCAGCTTGGCGGGGGGGGCAGGGGAAATGAACACTGAAGCTTTCTTT

j_call: TRBJ2-7
d_call: TRBD2
v_call: TRBV30
clone_size: -
cdr3_aa: CAWSDPTSVSYEQYF
cdr3_nt: TGTGCCTGGAGTGACCCAACTAGCGTTTCCTACGAGCAGTACTTC

j_call: TRBJ2-7
d_call: TRBD1
v_call: TRBV25-1
clone_size: -
cdr3_aa: CASSEGDSLVYEQYF
cdr3_nt: TGTGCCAGCAGTGAAGGGGACAGCTTGGTCTACGAGCAGTACTTC

j_call: TRBJ1-2
d_call: -
v_call: TRBV7-2
clone_size: -
cdr3_aa: CASSLELGDGYTF
cdr3_nt: TGTGCCAGCAGCTTAGAGTTAGGGGATGGCTACACCTTC

j_call: TRBJ2-1
d_call: -
v_call: TRBV19
clone_size: -
cdr3_aa: CASSPAMRGTYNEQFF
cdr3_nt: TGTGCCAGTTCCCCCGCCATGCGAGGGACCTACAATGAGCAGTTCTTC

j_call: TRBJ1-4
d_call: TRBD1
v_call: TRBV4-3
clone_size: -
cdr3_aa: CASSQEIPGQGAEKLFF
cdr3_nt: TGCGCCAGCAGCCAAGAGATCCCGGGACAGGGGGCTGAAAAACTGTTTTTT

j_call: TRBJ1-4
d_call: TRBD1
v_call: TRBV11-3
clone_size: -
cdr3_aa: CASSLSRDRGREKLFF
cdr3_nt: TGTGCCAGCAGCTTGAGCCGGGACAGGGGGAGAGAAAAACTGTTTTTT

j_call: TRBJ1-2
d_call: -
v_call: TRBV7-9
clone_size: -
cdr3_aa: CASVPWAQAYTF
cdr3_nt: TGTGCCAGCGTCCCTTGGGCCCAGGCCTACACCTTC